The 19 T cell receptor beta chains reported below all come from one sample, sequenced in a study of early T cells in non-severe SARS-CoV-2 infection. Each CDR3 protein gets one entry after TCRdb re-called the 5' RACE reads with MiXCR. The table shows 45,000 or so distinct CDR3 sequences, with 23% occurring only once. The sequencing here drew on whole blood, taken at baseline. These receptors all stem from an adult who was a healthcare worker with PCR-confirmed SARS-CoV-2 infection or an uninfected control (not recorded which).

This clonotype was seen just once. The chain uses TRBV10-1 and TRBJ2-2, with TRBD1 identical over 7 bases. V trimming: 5 bases; J trimming: 0 bases; junction bases outside the gene matches: 3. Germline assignment: CDR1 WNHNN and CDR2 SYGVQD (reference sequence). The CDR3 is 15 residues long. The DNA of the CDR3 is TGCGCCAGCAGTCCTGGGACAGCGAACACCGGGGAGCTGTTTTTT. Its protein product is CASSPGTANTGELFF.

V is TRBV2 and J is TRBJ1-1, with D possibly TRBD1 on 5 matching bases. Trimming took 8 bases from V and 10 from J, leaving 20 bases between them. The CDR3 has 13 amino acids. Germline V gene data show CDR1 as SNHLY and CDR2 as FYNNEI. The CDR3 bases are TGTGCCAGCGGGCTTGGCAGGGAGGTTGGAGCTTTCTTT. Its protein product is CASGLGREVGAFF.

The V call is TRBV20-1, the J call TRBJ1-2, with TRBD1 identical over 8 bases. The ends lost 6 bases at V and 8 bases at J; junction bases unmatched: 11. CDR3 length: 13 amino acids. CDR1 DFQATT and CDR2 SNEGSKA come from the germline V gene (reference sequence). CDR3 in DNA: TGCAGTGCGAAGCCTTCAGGGGGCGGCGGCTACACCTTC. Translating gives CSAKPSGGGGYTF.

The chain joins TRBV5-1 to TRBJ1-4; D is undetermined. The V and J ends lost 4 bases and 5 bases respectively, with 15 bases between them. The CDR3 has 15 residues. Germline V gives CDR1 SGHRS, CDR2 YFSETQ. The chain's CDR3 is CASSPEAGLNEKLFF. DNA for the CDR3: TGCGCCAGCAGCCCGGAGGCAGGTCTCAATGAAAAACTGTTTTTT.

By sample fraction, this clonotype is medium-sized (0.01 to 0.1%). The J gene is TRBJ2-1, the V gene TRBV12-3 or TRBV12-4, with 8 bases identical to TRBD1. CDR3 length equals 14 residues. The V and J ends lost 6 bases and 5 bases, in that order; junction bases with no gene match: 6. The CDR3 DNA reads TGTGCCAGCAGCAGGGGGCAAGGACACAATGAGCAGTTCTTC. This translates into CASSRGQGHNEQFF.

A few counts support this clonotype. The V and J genes are TRBV24-1 and TRBJ2-2, with D hard to call. CDR1 KGHDR and CDR2 SFDVKD come from the germline V gene. This CDR3 has 15 residues. V gave up 2 bases and J gave up 4 bases, with 10 bases separating them. CDR3 in DNA: TGTGCCACCAGTGATTCCGCGAAGAGCACCGGGGAGCTGTTTTTT. Its protein is CATSDSAKSTGELFF.

This clonotype came up a few times. This chain uses TRBV7-9 with TRBJ2-3, with D uncertain. V was trimmed by 1 base and J by 4 bases, leaving 6 bases between them. CDR1 and CDR2 from the germline V gene are SEHNR and FQNEAQ (reference sequence). The CDR3 spans 13 residues. The CDR3, as DNA: TGTGCCAGCAGCTTAGACCTTTCAGATACGCAGTATTTT. Translation: CASSLDLSDTQYF.

To note about this clonotype: This is likely a read error, given that the CDR3 carries no conserved phenylalanine or tryptophan at its end. This chain connects TRBV12-3 or TRBV12-4 to TRBJ2-7; a weak D match, TRBD1 (6 bases). The CDR3 totals 14 residues. Deletions cut 6 bases from V and 5 bases from J, with 17 bases between. The CDR3 sequence is CASSHTDSIDEQYS. CDR3 nucleotide sequence: TGTGCCAGCAGCCATACGGACAGCATAGACGAGCAGTACTCC.

This clonotype was seen repeatedly, ten times or more. The CDR3 reads CASSLRGSDTQYF. CDR3 coding DNA: TGTGCCAGCAGCTTACGGGGATCAGATACGCAGTATTTT. The chain links TRBV11-2 to TRBJ2-3; TRBD2 might be the D (5 bases). This CDR3 has 13 amino acids. The germline V and J ends were trimmed by 2 bases and 4 bases, with 7 bases remaining between them. CDR1 is SGHAT, CDR2 FQNNGV, per germline.

V usage is TRBV6-5 and J usage is TRBJ1-5; TRBD1 agrees at 10 bases. The CDR3 extends over 13 amino acids. CDR1 and CDR2 (germline): MNHEY, SVGAGI. V was pared by 8 bases and J by 6 bases, with 4 bases of the junction left unmatched. CDR3 loop: CASGTGVVQPQHF. The CDR3 nucleotides are TGTGCCAGCGGGACAGGGGTCGTTCAGCCCCAGCATTTT.

This chain joins TRBV19 and TRBJ1-2, with unresolved D. This CDR3 has 15 amino acids. Per the germline V gene, CDR1 is LNHDA and CDR2 is SQIVND (reference sequence). V lost 4 bases, J lost 4 bases, and 16 bases lay in between. The DNA for the CDR3 is TGTGCCAGTAGTACAGACTCGATCCCCGGCTATGGCTACACCTTC. This encodes CASSTDSIPGYGYTF.

V and J are TRBV18 and TRBJ2-7; a possible D gene is TRBD1 (6 bases). Trimming removed 0 bases from V and 3 bases from J, with 12 bases in between. The CDR3 has 15 amino acids. Germline assignment: CDR1 KGHSH and CDR2 LQKENI. The CDR3 nucleotides read TGTGCCAGCTCACCACCGCGAGGGGGAAGCTACGAGCAGTACTTC. Translation: CASSPPRGGSYEQYF.

The chain employs TRBV6-2 or TRBV6-3 and TRBJ1-5; D gene ambiguous. Germline CDR1 reads MNHEY; CDR2 reads SVGEGT. Trimming left V 4 bases short and J 4 bases short, with 8 bases between. CDR3 length equals 13 residues. The CDR3 sequence is CASSFVWNQPQHF. As DNA, the CDR3 is TGTGCCAGCAGTTTCGTGTGGAATCAGCCCCAGCATTTT.

The sample holds a few counts of this clonotype. This chain joins TRBV6-5 and TRBJ2-5; 9 bases are shared with TRBD1. The length of the CDR3 is 17 residues. In germline, CDR1 is MNHEY, CDR2 SVGAGI. Germline trimming cut 7 bases from V and 4 bases from J; bases unmatched to any gene: 16. The CDR3 DNA reads TGTGCCAGCACCCCAACCGAGGGACAGGGAGGACGAGAGACCCAGTACTTC. This gives the protein CASTPTEGQGGRETQYF.

This clonotype was counted only a few times. The chain couples TRBV20-1 to TRBJ2-3, with D possibly TRBD1 on 6 matching bases. Germline lookup yields CDR1 DFQATT and CDR2 SNEGSKA (reference sequence). The CDR3 consists of 12 residues. The V gene lost 8 bases and the J gene lost 1 base, with 10 bases spanning the gap. CDR3 bases: TGCAGTACAGGGTGGGGCACAGATACGCAGTATTTT. It is translated as CSTGWGTDTQYF.

The V and J genes are TRBV6-6 and TRBJ2-1; D is undetermined. The CDR3 is 12 residues long. Germline lookup yields CDR1 MNHNY and CDR2 SVGAGI (reference sequence). Trimming removed 0 bases at V and 8 bases at J, with 5 bases between. CDR3 bases: TGTGCCAGCAGTTACTCCCGGTATGAGCAGTTCTTC. Residues: CASSYSRYEQFF.

J is TRBJ2-1 and V is TRBV5-1; D unclear. In germline, CDR1 is SGHRS, CDR2 YFSETQ. This CDR3 has 13 residues. V lost 1 base and J 5 bases, leaving 7 bases between the germline ends. The CDR3 bases are TGCGCCAGCAGCTTGTCTGGTGACAATGAGCAGTTCTTC. Protein sequence: CASSLSGDNEQFF.

This rearrangement joins TRBV29-1 to TRBJ1-1; D ambiguous. Germline V gene data show CDR1 as SQVTM and CDR2 as ANQGSEA. CDR3 size: 13 residues. V was clipped by 6 bases and J by 0 bases, with 11 bases between them. In DNA, the CDR3 is TGCAGCGTGGTTCATAGCATGAACACTGAAGCTTTCTTT. Translating gives CSVVHSMNTEAFF.

The sample holds a few counts of this clonotype. This chain joins TRBV12-3 or TRBV12-4 and TRBJ2-7, with 7 bases lining up with TRBD1. Unmatched junction bases numbered 4, after V lost 8 bases and J lost 0 bases. CDR3 length: 13 amino acids. The CDR3 here is CASGRDSSYEQYF. The CDR3 DNA reads as TGTGCCAGCGGAAGGGACAGCTCCTACGAGCAGTACTTC.